In this sample, the clone carrying this TCR beta chain turned up many times. These data originate in a study of T cells after yellow fever vaccination. Germline values: CDR1 MGHRA, CDR2 YSYEKL. The CDR3 consists of 15 residues. Germline trimming cut 2 bases from V and 10 bases from J; bases unmatched to any gene: 7. Conversion of TCR transcripts into cDNA relied on 5'RACE template switching, which added a universal primer site and UMIs. From the 5' RACE reads, TCRdb called clonotypes with MiXCR, one entry per CDR3 protein. The sample records approximately 330,000 distinct CDR3 sequences, approximately 4% being singletons.

The material was PBMCs, obtained 5 days after the yellow fever booster vaccination. The chain couples TRBV4-1 to TRBJ1-6; 8 bases fit TRBD1. This TCR came from a man aged 18-30 years who received the YFV17D yellow fever vaccine. The chain's CDR3 is CASSQWGQGASPLHF. The CDR3 region has the DNA TGCGCCAGCAGCCAATGGGGCCAGGGGGCCTCACCCCTCCACTTT.